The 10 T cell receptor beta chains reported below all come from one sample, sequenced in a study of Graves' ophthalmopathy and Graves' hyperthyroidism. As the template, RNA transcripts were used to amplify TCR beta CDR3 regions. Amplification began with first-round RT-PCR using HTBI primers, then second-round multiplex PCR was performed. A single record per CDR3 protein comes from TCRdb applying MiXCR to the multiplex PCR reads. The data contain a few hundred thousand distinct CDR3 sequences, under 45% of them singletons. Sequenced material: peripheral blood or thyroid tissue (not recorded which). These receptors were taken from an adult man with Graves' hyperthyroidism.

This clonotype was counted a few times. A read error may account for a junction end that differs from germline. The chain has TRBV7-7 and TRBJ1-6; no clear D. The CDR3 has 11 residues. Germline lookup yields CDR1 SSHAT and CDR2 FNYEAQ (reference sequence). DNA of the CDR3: TGTGCTAGCAGCCCGACCTCACCCCTCCACTTT. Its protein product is CASSPTSPLHF.

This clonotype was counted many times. The CDR3 here is CASSWGQVRYSPLHF. The CDR3 bases are TGTGCCAGCAGTTGGGGACAGGTCCGCTATTCACCCCTCCACTTT. This chain uses TRBV6-5 with TRBJ1-6, with TRBD1 matching over 8 bases. Germline lookup yields CDR1 MNHEY and CDR2 SVGAGI. The J segment lost 8 bases and the V segment lost 4 bases, leaving 7 bases of the junction unmatched. The CDR3 totals 15 residues.

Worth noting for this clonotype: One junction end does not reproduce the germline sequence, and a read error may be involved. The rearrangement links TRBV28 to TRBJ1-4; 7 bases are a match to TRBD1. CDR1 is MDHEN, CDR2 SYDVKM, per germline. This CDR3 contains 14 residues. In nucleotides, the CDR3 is TGTGCCGGCAGTCTTACAGGGGTCAGCGAAAAACTGTTTTTT. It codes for CAGSLTGVSEKLFF.

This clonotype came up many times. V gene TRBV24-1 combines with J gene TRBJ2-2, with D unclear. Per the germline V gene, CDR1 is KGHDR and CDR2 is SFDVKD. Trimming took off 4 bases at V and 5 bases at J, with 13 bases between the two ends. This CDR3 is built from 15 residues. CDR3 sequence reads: CATSDDPRMTGELFF. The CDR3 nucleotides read TGTGCCACCAGTGACGACCCTAGGATGACCGGGGAGCTGTTTTTT.

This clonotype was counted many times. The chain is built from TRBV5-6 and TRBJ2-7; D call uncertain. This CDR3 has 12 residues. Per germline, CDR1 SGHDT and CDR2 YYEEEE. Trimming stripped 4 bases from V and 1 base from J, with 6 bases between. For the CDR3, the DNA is TGTGCCAGCAGCCGCGAGTCCTACGAGCAGTACTTC. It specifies CASSRESYEQYF.

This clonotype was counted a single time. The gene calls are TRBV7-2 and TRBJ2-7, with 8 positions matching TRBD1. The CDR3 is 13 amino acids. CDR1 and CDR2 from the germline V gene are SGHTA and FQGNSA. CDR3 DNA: TGTGCTAGAGATCGCACAGGGGGCTACGAGCAGTACTTC. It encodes CARDRTGGYEQYF.

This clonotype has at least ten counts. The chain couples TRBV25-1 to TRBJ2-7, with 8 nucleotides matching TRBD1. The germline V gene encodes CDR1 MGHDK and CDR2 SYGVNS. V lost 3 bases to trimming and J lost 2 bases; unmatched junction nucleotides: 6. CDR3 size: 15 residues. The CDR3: CASSDPTGDPYEQYF. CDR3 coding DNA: TGTGCCAGCAGTGATCCGACAGGGGATCCCTACGAGCAGTACTTC.

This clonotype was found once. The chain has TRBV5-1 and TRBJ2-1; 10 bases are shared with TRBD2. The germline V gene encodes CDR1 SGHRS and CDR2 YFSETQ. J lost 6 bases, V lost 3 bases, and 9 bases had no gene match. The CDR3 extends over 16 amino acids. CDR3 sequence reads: CASSSRLAGEINEQFF. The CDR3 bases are TGCGCCAGCAGCTCCCGGCTAGCGGGGGAAATCAATGAGCAGTTCTTC. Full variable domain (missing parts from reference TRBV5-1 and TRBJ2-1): KAGVTQTPRYLIKTRGQQVTLSCSPISGHRSVSWYQQTPGQGLQFLFEYFSETQRNKGNFPGRFSGRQFSNSRSEMNVSTLELGDSALYLCASSSRLAGEINEQFFGPGTRLTVL.

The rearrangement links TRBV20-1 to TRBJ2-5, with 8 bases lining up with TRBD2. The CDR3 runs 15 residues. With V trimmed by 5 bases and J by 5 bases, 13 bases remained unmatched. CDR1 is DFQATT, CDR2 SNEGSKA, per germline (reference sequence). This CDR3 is CSAGALGRARETQYF. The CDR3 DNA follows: TGCAGTGCTGGAGCGCTCGGGAGGGCCAGGGAGACCCAGTACTTC.

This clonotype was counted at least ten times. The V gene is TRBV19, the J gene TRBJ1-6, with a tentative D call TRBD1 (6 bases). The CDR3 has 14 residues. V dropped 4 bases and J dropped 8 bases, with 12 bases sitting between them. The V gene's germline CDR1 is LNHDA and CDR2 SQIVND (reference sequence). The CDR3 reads CASSKTDSHSPLHF. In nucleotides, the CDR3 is TGTGCCAGTAGTAAGACGGACAGTCATTCACCCCTCCACTTT.